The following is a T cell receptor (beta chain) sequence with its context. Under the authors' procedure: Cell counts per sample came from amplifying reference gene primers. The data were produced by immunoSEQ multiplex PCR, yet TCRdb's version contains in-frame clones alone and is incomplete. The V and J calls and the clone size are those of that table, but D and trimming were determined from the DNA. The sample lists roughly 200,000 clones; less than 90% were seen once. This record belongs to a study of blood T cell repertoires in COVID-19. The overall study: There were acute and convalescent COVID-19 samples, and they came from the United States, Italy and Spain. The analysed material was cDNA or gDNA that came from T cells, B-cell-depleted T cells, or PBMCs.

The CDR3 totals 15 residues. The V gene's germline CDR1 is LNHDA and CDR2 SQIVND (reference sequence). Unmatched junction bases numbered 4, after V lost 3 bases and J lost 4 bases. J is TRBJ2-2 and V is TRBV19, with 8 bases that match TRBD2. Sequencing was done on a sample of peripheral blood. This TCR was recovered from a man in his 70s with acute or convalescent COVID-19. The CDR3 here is CASSISAGGTGELFF. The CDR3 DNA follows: TGTGCCAGTAGTATCTCCGCGGGAGGCACCGGGGAGCTGTTTTTT.